A selection of T cell receptor beta chains follows, all from one sample in a study of blood T cells in healthy people across ages. TCRdb fed the 5' RACE reads into MiXCR, producing one record per CDR3 protein. The table lists about 930,000 distinct CDR3 sequences, just under 30% of them singletons. The same data also contributed to another study, on T cells of mothers and their children.

The sequencing sample was made of blood. These receptors were taken from a woman in her 40s in good health. The CDR3 runs from the conserved cysteine through the conserved F or W. The D gene is left open where the match is weak. Expanded clones get a size class; other rows say once, few or many, or leave the size out.

d_gene	abundance	v_gene	j_gene	CDR3aa	CDR3nt
TRBD1	-	TRBV9	TRBJ2-5	CASSPGQLYSQETQYF	TGTGCCAGCAGCCCGGGACAGCTTTACTCCCAAGAGACCCAGTACTTC
TRBD2	many	TRBV12-3/TRBV12-4	TRBJ2-7	CASSAIAGGPEYF	TGTGCCAGCAGTGCGATAGCGGGGGGGCCGGAGTACTTC
TRBD1	-	TRBV7-2	TRBJ1-5	CASSRPGQGHQPQHF	TGTGCCAGCAGCAGACCGGGACAGGGGCATCAGCCCCAGCATTTT
TRBD2	many	TRBV20-1	TRBJ2-7	CSASAWGGREGTYEQYF	TGCAGTGCTAGCGCCTGGGGAGGCAGGGAGGGCACCTACGAGCAGTACTTC
-	few	TRBV5-5	TRBJ2-7	CASSLGPDHSYEQYF	TGTGCCAGCAGCTTGGGTCCGGACCACTCCTACGAGCAGTACTTC
-	-	TRBV29-1	TRBJ1-1	CSVDERTSEAFF	TGCAGCGTTGATGAAAGGACATCTGAAGCTTTCTTT
TRBD1	-	TRBV5-1	TRBJ2-2	CASSPDRVGTGELFF	TGCGCCAGCAGCCCTGACAGGGTTGGGACCGGGGAGCTGTTTTTT
TRBD1	-	TRBV6-2/TRBV6-3	TRBJ2-3	CASGGDRGLLSTDTQYF	TGTGCCAGCGGAGGGGACAGGGGCCTCCTTAGCACAGATACGCAGTATTTT
-	few	TRBV3-1	TRBJ1-1	CASSRSDMNTEAFF	TGTGCCAGCAGCCGGTCTGACATGAACACTGAAGCTTTCTTT
-	many	TRBV11-2	TRBJ1-2	CASSSHPKGGRREGNYGYTF	TGTGCCAGCAGCTCCCACCCGAAGGGCGGCAGGAGAGAGGGAAACTATGGCTACACCTTC